The 18 T cell receptor beta chains below come from one sample, sequenced in a study of OX40 agonist ivuxolimab in advanced cancers. Some clones are missing from TCRdb's copy, which holds only in-frame ones; the method was immunoSEQ multiplex PCR. The data contain about 54,000 clones, 84% of them singletons. The material was CD4+ or CD8+ T cells sorted from blood, obtained in a trial of the OX40 agonist ivuxolimab. Receptors originate from an adult with an advanced solid tumor such as melanoma, head and neck, liver or kidney cancer.

This clone came up once. The chain carries TRBV18 and TRBJ1-4; D gene ambiguous. This CDR3 comprises 13 residues. Per germline, CDR1 KGHSH and CDR2 LQKENI. Trimming shortened V by 6 bases and J by 3 bases, and 8 bases separated the two germline ends. CDR3 bases: TGTGCCAGCTCTCGAGCGGCTAATGAAAAACTGTTTTTT. Its translation: CASSRAANEKLFF.

J is TRBJ1-1 and V is TRBV10-3, with a possible D match to TRBD1 (6 bases). Per the germline V gene, CDR1 is ENHRY and CDR2 is SYGVKD. V was pared by 6 bases and J by 1 base, with 9 bases between. The CDR3 has 13 residues. As DNA, the CDR3 is TGTGCCATCAGCATCAGGGGGAACACTGAAGCTTTCTTT. The encoded protein is CAISIRGNTEAFF.

This chain joins TRBV15 and TRBJ2-5, with D perhaps TRBD1 or TRBD2 (5 bases each). With 1 base removed from V and 5 bases from J, the gap between germline ends came to 20 bases. The V gene's germline CDR1 is LNHNV and CDR2 YYDKDF (reference sequence). CDR3 length: 17 amino acids. The CDR3 sequence: CATSRVGDGRPGETQYF. The CDR3 DNA sequence: TGTGCCACCAGCAGAGTGGGGGATGGGCGGCCGGGGGAGACCCAGTACTTC.

A remark on this clone: At one end the junction does not follow the germline gene, possibly because of a read error. The CDR3 nucleotides are TGTGCCAGCAGCTTGGCGGTGGGGCAGCCCCAGCATTTT. Its protein is CASSLAVGQPQHF. The chain is built from TRBV5-1 and TRBJ1-5; D is unclear. This CDR3 comprises 13 residues. The germline gives CDR1 SGHRS, CDR2 YFSETQ.

The chain recombines TRBV6-5 with TRBJ1-2, with unresolved D. The CDR3 runs to 13 residues. V was trimmed by 0 bases and J by 5 bases, leaving 7 bases between them. The germline V gene has CDR1 MNHEY and CDR2 SVGAGI. The CDR3, as DNA: TGTGCCAGCAGTTACTCACAGATATATGGCTACACCTTC. Amino acid sequence: CASSYSQIYGYTF.

V usage is TRBV19 and J usage is TRBJ2-5; no clear D gene. The length of the CDR3 is 15 residues. Trimming removed 3 bases from V and 0 bases from J, with 11 bases in between. Per the germline V gene, CDR1 is LNHDA and CDR2 is SQIVND (reference sequence). The CDR3 region has the DNA TGTGCCAGTAGTATTGGACGAAGCTACCAAGAGACCCAGTACTTC. It translates to CASSIGRSYQETQYF.

The V call is TRBV11-2, the J call TRBJ2-5; D may correspond to TRBD1 or TRBD2 (5 bases each). The CDR3 loop spans 15 amino acids. Trimming pared 5 bases from V and 5 bases from J, leaving 18 bases between. Germline CDR1 is SGHAT and CDR2 is FQNNGV. The CDR3 DNA follows: TGTGCCAGCAGCCTGTGGGGCACAGAGGGGGAGACCCAGTACTTC. The encoded protein is CASSLWGTEGETQYF.

The V and J genes are TRBV6-6 and TRBJ2-7; possibly TRBD1 or TRBD2 for D (7 bases each). CDR3 length: 14 amino acids. V dropped 11 bases and J dropped 2 bases, with 19 bases sitting between them. CDR1 is MNHNY and CDR2 is SVGAGI in the germline V gene (reference sequence). The CDR3 region is CAAAGGGPPYEQYF. The CDR3 bases are TGTGCCGCCGCAGGGGGGGGTCCCCCCTACGAGCAGTACTTC.

The sample holds a few counts of this clone. The chain carries TRBV6-6 and TRBJ2-6, with D perhaps TRBD2 (5 bases). This CDR3 has 16 amino acids. In germline, CDR1 is MNHNY, CDR2 SVGAGI (reference sequence). Trimming removed 6 bases at V and 0 bases at J, with 12 bases between. The CDR3 DNA reads as TGTGCCAGCAGCCGACCTCGGGGCTCTGGGGCCAACGTCCTGACTTTC. Its translation: CASSRPRGSGANVLTF.

V usage is TRBV2 and J usage is TRBJ2-3, with D tentatively TRBD2 (6 bases). The V gene lost 4 bases and the J gene lost 4 bases, with 18 bases spanning the gap. Germline V gene data show CDR1 as SNHLY and CDR2 as FYNNEI. The CDR3 totals 16 residues. In nucleotides, the CDR3 is TGTGCCAGCAGTGCCGGAGGGGCTAATTTGGCAGATACGCAGTATTTT. It is translated as CASSAGGANLADTQYF. The full variable domain, in which reference TRBV2 and TRBJ2-3 provide the parts outside the CDR3, is EPEVTQTPSHQVTQMGQEVILRCVPISNHLYFYWYRQILGQKVEFLVSFYNNEISEKSEIFDDQFSVERPDGSNFTLKIRSTKLEDSAMYFCASSAGGANLADTQYFGPGTRLTVL.

The chain carries TRBV2 and TRBJ2-2; 8 nucleotides align to TRBD1. Germline lookup yields CDR1 SNHLY and CDR2 FYNNEI. The V gene end was trimmed by 0 bases and the J gene end by 7 bases; junction bases not matched to a gene: 10. The CDR3 contains 17 residues. The CDR3 here is CASSEALGQGADGELFF. In DNA, the CDR3 is TGTGCCAGCAGTGAAGCGCTAGGTCAGGGGGCCGACGGGGAGCTGTTTTTT. The variable domain in full, completed from reference TRBV2 and TRBJ2-2, reads EPEVTQTPSHQVTQMGQEVILRCVPISNHLYFYWYRQILGQKVEFLVSFYNNEISEKSEIFDDQFSVERPDGSNFTLKIRSTKLEDSAMYFCASSEALGQGADGELFFGEGSRLTVL.

The gene calls are TRBV14 and TRBJ1-2; 8 bases map to TRBD1. Germline CDR1 SGHDN, CDR2 FVKESK. The length of the CDR3 is 17 residues. The junction had 9 bases not matched to a gene; V was cut back by 0 bases and J by 3 bases. The CDR3 here is CASSQDLAGGLYYGYTF. For the CDR3, the DNA is TGTGCCAGCAGCCAAGATCTGGCAGGGGGCTTATACTATGGCTACACCTTC.

The V call is TRBV5-1, the J call TRBJ2-7; D perhaps matches TRBD1 (5 bases). Germline CDR1 and CDR2: SGHRS and YFSETQ. V lost 1 base and J 4 bases, leaving 15 bases between the germline ends. The CDR3 is made up of 15 amino acids. The CDR3 DNA follows: TGCGCCAGCAGCTTGAACGTAGGGGCAGAGTACGAGCAGTACTTC. Its translation: CASSLNVGAEYEQYF.

The gene calls are TRBV7-7 and TRBJ2-5; a weak D match, TRBD1 (5 bases). Germline V gives CDR1 SSHAT, CDR2 FNYEAQ (reference sequence). The CDR3 length is 15 residues. Trimming removed 2 bases from V and 5 bases from J, with 15 bases in between. The CDR3 nucleotides read TGTGCCAGCAGCTTACGGGCAGGGAAGCAGGAGACCCAGTACTTC. As protein: CASSLRAGKQETQYF. Based on the CDR3 plus reference TRBV7-7 and TRBJ2-5, the full variable domain is GAGVSQSPRYKVTKRGQDVTLRCDPISSHATLYWYQQALGQGPEFLTYFNYEAQPDKSGLPSDRFSAERPEGSISTLTIQRTEQRDSAMYRCASSLRAGKQETQYFGPGTRLLVL.

To note about this clone: Other DNA sequences in this sample translate to the same CDR3. V gene TRBV4-1 combines with J gene TRBJ2-7, with 11 bases matching TRBD2. V shed 0 bases and J 4 bases; nucleotides not matched to a gene: 14. The CDR3 has 19 residues. Per the germline V gene, CDR1 is MGHRA and CDR2 is YSYEKL. This chain's CDR3 is CASSQDLTSGSLAAYEQYF. CDR3 in DNA: TGCGCCAGCAGCCAAGATCTTACTAGCGGGAGCCTCGCGGCATACGAGCAGTACTTC.

The chain couples TRBV28 to TRBJ2-3, with 8 bases identical to TRBD2. The CDR3 consists of 15 residues. CDR1 and CDR2 (germline): MDHEN, SYDVKM. V shed 5 bases, J shed 4 bases, and the junction held 8 bases outside the gene matches. The CDR3 here is CASSTSGRGSDTQYF. The DNA for the CDR3 is TGTGCCAGCAGTACCAGCGGGAGAGGATCAGATACGCAGTATTTT.

The chain links TRBV5-4 to TRBJ2-5; a weak D match, TRBD2 (5 bases). The CDR3 has 13 residues. Trimming took off 2 bases at V and 3 bases at J, with 8 bases between the two ends. CDR1 and CDR2 (germline): SGHNT, YYREEE (reference sequence). The CDR3 protein is CASSFLGKETQYF. The CDR3 DNA follows: TGTGCCAGCAGCTTCCTCGGGAAAGAGACCCAGTACTTC.

The chain carries TRBV6-1 and TRBJ1-5; D perhaps matches TRBD1 (5 bases). Germline assignment: CDR1 MNHNS and CDR2 SASEGT. Trimming shortened V by 1 base and J by 10 bases, and 14 bases separated the two germline ends. This CDR3 spans 14 amino acids. CDR3 sequence reads: CASSEGFGAFPQHF. CDR3 coding DNA: TGTGCCAGCAGTGAAGGGTTCGGGGCCTTCCCCCAGCATTTT.